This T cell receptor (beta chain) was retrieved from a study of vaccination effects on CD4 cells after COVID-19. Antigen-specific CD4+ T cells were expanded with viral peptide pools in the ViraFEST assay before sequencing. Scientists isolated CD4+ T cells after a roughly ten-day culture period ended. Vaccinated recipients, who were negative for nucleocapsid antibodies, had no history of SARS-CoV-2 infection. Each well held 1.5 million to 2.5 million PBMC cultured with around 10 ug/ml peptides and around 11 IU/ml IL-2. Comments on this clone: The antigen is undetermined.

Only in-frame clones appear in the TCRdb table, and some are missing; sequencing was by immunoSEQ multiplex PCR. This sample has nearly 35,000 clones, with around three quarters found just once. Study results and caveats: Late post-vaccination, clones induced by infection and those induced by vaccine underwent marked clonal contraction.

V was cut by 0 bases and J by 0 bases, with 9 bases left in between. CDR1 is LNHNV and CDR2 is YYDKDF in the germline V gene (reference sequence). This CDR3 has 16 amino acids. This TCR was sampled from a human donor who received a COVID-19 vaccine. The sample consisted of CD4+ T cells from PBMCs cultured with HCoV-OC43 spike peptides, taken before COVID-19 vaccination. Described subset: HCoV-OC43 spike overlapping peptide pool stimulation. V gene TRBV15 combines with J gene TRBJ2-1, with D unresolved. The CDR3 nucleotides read TGTGCCACCAGCAGAGACCGGTCAAGCTCCTACAATGAGCAGTTCTTC. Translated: CATSRDRSSSYNEQFF.